This TCR beta chain was captured by sequencing in a study of cytomegalovirus exposure and HLA in healthy donors. This CDR3 contains 16 residues. Germline V gene lookup returns CDR1 SEHNR and CDR2 FQNEAQ (reference sequence). The V and J ends lost 1 base and 0 bases, in that order; junction bases with no gene match: 3. Study observations and caveats: Indistinguishable V segments, including TRBV6-2 and TRBV6-3, were excluded. Donor immune exposure was known only as CMV serostatus. It was shown in a later analysis that HLA-associated TCR beta chains were more clonally expanded than other, equally common chains.

The PCR contained 60 Vbeta and 13 Jbeta primers. Measured with immunoSEQ multiplex PCR; TCRdb has only the in-frame clones, and not every one. This sample has about 120,000 clones, with approximately 82% found just once. A word on this clone: Its antigen is not known.

The V and J genes are TRBV7-9 and TRBJ1-1; the match to TRBD1 covers 9 bases. Sequencing was carried out using PBMCs. The TCR comes from a female donor in good health and CMV-seronegative. The CDR3 DNA reads as TGTGCCAGCAGCTTAGTAAGGGACAGGGTGAACACTGAAGCTTTCTTT. Protein: CASSLVRDRVNTEAFF.